These 15 T cell receptor beta chains were sequenced from one sample in a study of T-cell memory formation after mild COVID-19. TCRdb re-called the 5' RACE reads through MiXCR, storing one row per CDR3 protein. The table lists about 410,000 distinct CDR3 sequences, about 25% of them singletons. Material for sequencing was PBMCs or a T cell subset sorted from them (not recorded which). The receptors come from an adult woman who had mild COVID-19 (a few samples of this study predate the infection). Cell type and time point are not known.

This clonotype showed up just a few times. The V gene is TRBV20-1, the J gene TRBJ1-5, with D possibly matching TRBD1 (5 bases). This CDR3 spans 14 amino acids. Trimming pared 3 bases from V and 0 bases from J, leaving 9 bases between. Germline CDR1 is DFQATT and CDR2 is SNEGSKA (reference sequence). The CDR3 bases are TGCAGTGCTAGTCCAGGGAGTAGCAATCAGCCCCAGCATTTT. This encodes CSASPGSSNQPQHF.

The V call is TRBV29-1, the J call TRBJ2-3; unclear D gene. V was trimmed by 3 bases and J by 2 bases, leaving 12 bases between them. The CDR3 contains 14 residues. Germline CDR1 and CDR2: SQVTM and ANQGSEA. The CDR3 here is CSVEGSEYTDTQYF. As DNA, the CDR3 is TGCAGCGTTGAGGGTTCCGAATACACAGATACGCAGTATTTT.

The chain employs TRBV7-9 and TRBJ2-2; D not certain. The CDR3 extends over 15 amino acids. From germline, CDR1 is SEHNR and CDR2 FQNEAQ (reference sequence). V shed 4 bases and J shed 6 bases, with 15 bases lying between them. CDR3 in amino acids: CASSSPGPSPGELFF. In DNA form, the CDR3 reads TGTGCCAGCAGCTCCCCCGGGCCCTCACCCGGGGAGCTGTTTTTT.

J is TRBJ1-2 and V is TRBV7-9; 7 bases line up with TRBD1. CDR1 and CDR2 (germline): SEHNR, FQNEAQ (reference sequence). V lost 3 bases and J lost 6; bases outside the gene matches: 10. The CDR3 is 15 amino acids. The CDR3 sequence: CASSFNQDRLNGYTF. In DNA, the CDR3 is TGTGCCAGCAGCTTTAACCAGGACAGGCTAAATGGCTACACCTTC.

The chain links TRBV7-9 to TRBJ2-5; TRBD2 agrees at 11 bases. The CDR3 sequence is 15 residues long. Germline CDR1 and CDR2: SEHNR and FQNEAQ (reference sequence). After removal of 6 bases from V and 5 bases from J, the junction contained 8 bases not matched to a gene. The CDR3 loop is CASRPLAGGSETQYF. The CDR3 DNA sequence: TGTGCCAGCAGACCGCTAGCGGGAGGCAGTGAGACCCAGTACTTC. Combining the CDR3 with reference TRBV7-9 and TRBJ2-5 gives the whole variable domain DTGVSQNPRHKITKRGQNVTFRCDPISEHNRLYWYRQTLGQGPEFLTYFQNEAQLEKSRLLSDRFSAERPKGSFSTLEIQRTEQGDSAMYLCASRPLAGGSETQYFGPGTRLLVL.

This clonotype was seen many times. The rearrangement joins TRBV11-2 to TRBJ2-5; D gene unclear. The CDR3 sequence is 14 residues long. The V end was cut by 6 bases, the J end by 3 bases, with 14 bases between. The germline V gene has CDR1 SGHAT and CDR2 FQNNGV. The CDR3 sequence is CASRDNKWKETQYF. The CDR3 region has the DNA TGTGCCAGCAGAGATAACAAGTGGAAAGAGACCCAGTACTTC.

V usage is TRBV6-2 or TRBV6-3 and J usage is TRBJ1-1, with a possible D match to TRBD1 (6 bases). The V end was cut by 4 bases, the J end by 6 bases, with 21 bases between. Germline V lookup: CDR1 MNHEY, CDR2 SVGEGT. The CDR3 runs 16 residues. The CDR3 is CASSWGRLVLPPEAFF. The CDR3 nucleotides read TGTGCCAGCAGTTGGGGGCGTTTAGTCCTGCCACCTGAAGCTTTCTTT.

Only a few counts were recorded for this clonotype. The chain combines TRBV29-1 with TRBJ2-7; D ambiguous. Trimming took 4 bases from V and 4 from J, leaving 8 bases between them. Germline V lookup: CDR1 SQVTM, CDR2 ANQGSEA. CDR3 length equals 11 residues. The CDR3 loop reads CSVGVTYEQYF. CDR3 DNA: TGCAGCGTTGGTGTTACGTACGAGCAGTACTTC.

V usage is TRBV7-9 and J usage is TRBJ1-6; 9 nucleotides line up with TRBD1. Germline lookup yields CDR1 SEHNR and CDR2 FQNEAQ (reference sequence). The CDR3 loop spans 15 amino acids. Trimming at V came to 5 bases and at J to 10 bases, leaving 9 bases not matched to a gene. The CDR3: CASSQPWTGDSPLHF. The DNA of the CDR3 is TGTGCCAGCAGCCAACCTTGGACAGGGGACTCACCCCTCCACTTT.

This chain links TRBV7-8 with TRBJ2-7; perhaps TRBD2 as D (5 bases). The CDR3 runs to 16 residues. Germline CDR1 is SGHVS and CDR2 is FQNEAQ. V lost 2 bases to trimming and J lost 4 bases, with 18 bases between them. This chain's CDR3 is CASSLLVPSGIYEQYF. The CDR3 DNA reads as TGTGCCAGCAGCTTATTGGTCCCCTCCGGGATTTACGAGCAGTACTTC. The full variable domain, completed using reference TRBV7-8 and TRBJ2-7, is GAGVSQSPRYKVAKRGQDVALRCDPISGHVSLFWYQQALGQGPEFLTYFQNEAQLDKSGLPSDRFFAERPEGSVSTLKIQRTQQEDSAVYLCASSLLVPSGIYEQYFGPGTRLTVT.

The genes are TRBV5-4 and TRBJ2-3, with D maybe TRBD2 (6 bases). CDR1 is SGHNT and CDR2 is YYREEE in the germline V gene (reference sequence). The V gene lost 0 bases and the J gene lost 4 bases, with 21 bases spanning the gap. The CDR3 extends over 18 amino acids. This CDR3 is CASSLDAGRLGVADTQYF. The CDR3 DNA follows: TGTGCCAGCAGCTTGGACGCGGGGCGGCTAGGGGTTGCAGATACGCAGTATTTT. Combining the CDR3 with reference TRBV5-4 and TRBJ2-3 gives the whole variable domain ETGVTQSPTHLIKTRGQQVTLRCSSQSGHNTVSWYQQALGQGPQFIFQYYREEENGRGNFPPRFSGLQFPNYSSELNVNALELDDSALYLCASSLDAGRLGVADTQYFGPGTRLTVL.

This chain joins TRBV29-1 and TRBJ1-1, with 10 bases identical to TRBD1. This CDR3 has 14 residues. Germline V gene lookup returns CDR1 SQVTM and CDR2 ANQGSEA. V shed 5 bases, J shed 3 bases, and the junction held 6 bases outside the gene matches. This chain's CDR3 is CSVYRTGGDTEAFF. For the CDR3, the DNA is TGCAGCGTTTACCGGACAGGGGGGGACACTGAAGCTTTCTTT.

This clonotype was found a few times. V usage is TRBV5-1 and J usage is TRBJ2-5, with TRBD1 matching over 7 bases. Germline V gene data show CDR1 as SGHRS and CDR2 as YFSETQ. The CDR3 runs 13 residues. J was trimmed by 3 bases and V by 4 bases; bases with no gene match: 3. Here the CDR3 DNA reads TGCGCCAGCAGCCATGGACAGGAAGAGACCCAGTACTTC. Protein: CASSHGQEETQYF.

The chain recombines TRBV9 with TRBJ1-2; D not certain. The CDR3 has 14 amino acids. V lost 0 bases and J lost 3, with 9 bases in between. Per the germline V gene, CDR1 is SGDLS and CDR2 is YYNGEE. The CDR3 sequence is CASSVEGRDYGYTF. CDR3 nucleotides: TGTGCCAGCAGCGTAGAAGGGCGTGACTATGGCTACACCTTC.

This clonotype was seen only a few times. The chain is built from TRBV6-1 and TRBJ2-1; 7 bases fit TRBD1. From germline, CDR1 is MNHNS and CDR2 SASEGT. Losses at the gene ends were 6 bases for V and 4 bases for J; bases not matched to a gene: 3. There are 13 residues in the CDR3. The CDR3 reads CASRGTVYNEQFF. In DNA, the CDR3 is TGTGCCAGCAGGGGGACAGTATACAATGAGCAGTTCTTC.